This T cell receptor (beta chain) was sequenced during a study of blood T cell repertoires in COVID-19. Study information: The study drew acute and convalescent COVID-19 samples from the United States, Italy and Spain.

Between the trimmed V and J ends, which lost 6 bases and 0 bases, there was a span of 13 bases. The CDR3 is made up of 15 amino acids. Germline-derived CDR1 and CDR2 are MNHEY and SVGAGI. Using immunoSEQ multiplex PCR, the repertoire was profiled, and TCRdb retains in-frame clones only, with some absent. The sample carries 250,000 to 300,000 clones, under 90% recorded once. The sequence came from a man aged 60 to 75 with acute or convalescent COVID-19. The V and J genes are TRBV6-5 and TRBJ2-3; a weak D match, TRBD1 (6 bases). The sequenced material came from peripheral blood. The CDR3 protein is CASSVNRASTDTQYF. The CDR3 DNA is TGTGCCAGCAGCGTCAACAGGGCTAGCACAGATACGCAGTATTTT.